The rows below give T cell receptor beta chains drawn from one sample of a study of T cells after posttransplantation cyclophosphamide. Data came from immunoSEQ multiplex PCR; TCRdb stores just in-frame clones and leaves some out. Observed in the sample are under 20,000 clones, none of them singletons. Sequencing used PBMCs, obtained after allogeneic stem cell transplant with posttransplant cyclophosphamide. All receptors come from a female patient aged 30 to 45 who received an allogeneic stem cell transplant from a related donor, was CMV-positive, and had no GVHD. Some T cells may have come from the graft donor. CDR3s include the opening cysteine and the closing phenylalanine or tryptophan. A D gene is named only where the DNA matches it firmly. The size entry gives once, few or many counts, or a class when the clone is expanded.

-,many,TRBV10-3,TRBJ2-2,CAISFKSRGRGGELFF,TGTGCCATCAGCTTCAAATCGCGGGGACGTGGCGGGGAGCTGTTTTTT
TRBD1,many,TRBV5-8,TRBJ2-7,CASSFRDRVDYEQYF,TGTGCCAGCAGCTTTCGGGACAGGGTCGACTACGAGCAGTACTTC
-,few,TRBV30,TRBJ1-2,CAWTPGVYGYTF,TGTGCCTGGACCCCAGGGGTCTATGGCTACACCTTC
-,many,TRBV15,TRBJ2-7,CATSRDRGREQYF,TGTGCCACCAGCAGAGACAGGGGAAGGGAGCAGTACTTC
-,many,TRBV5-1,TRBJ2-2,CASSFRADGELFF,TGCGCCAGCAGCTTCCGAGCTGACGGGGAGCTGTTTTTT
-,many,TRBV25-1,TRBJ2-7,CASSARDAYEQYF,TGTGCCAGCAGTGCTCGGGATGCCTACGAGCAGTACTTC
TRBD2,many,TRBV7-2,TRBJ2-1,CASSLGASGRVSSYNEQFF,TGTGCCAGCAGCTTAGGGGCTAGCGGGAGGGTAAGCTCCTACAATGAGCAGTTCTTC
-,many,TRBV9,TRBJ2-7,CASSRGTGSWNEQYF,TGTGCCAGCAGCAGAGGTACAGGGAGTTGGAACGAGCAGTACTTC
-,many,TRBV11-1,TRBJ2-2,CASSLRGRGTGELFF,TGTGCCAGCAGCTTACGTGGGAGAGGAACCGGGGAGCTGTTTTTT
-,many,TRBV28,TRBJ2-1,CASSLSTGWNEQFF,TGTGCCAGCAGTTTATCGACAGGATGGAATGAGCAGTTCTTC
TRBD1,many,TRBV28,TRBJ2-1,CASSPLRQGRNNEQFF,TGTGCCAGCAGCCCTCTCCGACAGGGGCGGAACAATGAGCAGTTCTTC
-,many,TRBV28,TRBJ1-2,CASSLFWSDGYTF,TGTGCCAGCAGTTTATTCTGGTCAGATGGCTACACCTTC
TRBD1,many,TRBV13,TRBJ2-7,CASSSREGAGDEQYF,TGTGCCAGCAGCTCCCGAGAGGGGGCCGGGGACGAGCAGTACTTC
TRBD2,many,TRBV6-6,TRBJ2-7,CASTNSGTNPYEQYF,TGTGCCAGCACCAATAGCGGGACGAACCCCTACGAGCAGTACTTC
TRBD2,many,TRBV18,TRBJ2-7,CASSPRTSGRSNEQYF,TGTGCCAGCTCACCTCGCACTAGCGGGAGGTCGAACGAGCAGTACTTC
-,many,TRBV21-1,TRBJ2-7,CASEPGTSGTSSYEQYF,TGTGCCAGCGAACCCGGGACTAGCGGGACCAGCTCCTACGAGCAGTACTTC
-,many,TRBV18,TRBJ2-1,CASSPGGGITYNEQFF,TGTGCCAGCTCACCAGGTGGCGGGATCACCTACAATGAGCAGTTCTTC
-,many,TRBV27,TRBJ1-1,CASSLFGSVNTEAFF,TGTGCCAGCAGTTTATTCGGGTCGGTGAACACTGAAGCTTTCTTT
-,many,TRBV2,TRBJ1-5,CASSESFNQPQHF,TGTGCCAGCAGTGAAAGCTTCAATCAGCCCCAGCATTTT
-,many,TRBV27,TRBJ2-4,CASSTFRGFKNIQYF,TGTGCCAGCAGTACGTTCCGCGGGTTCAAAAACATTCAGTACTTC
-,many,TRBV4-3,TRBJ1-3,CASSRAPGAGGNTIYF,TGCGCCAGCAGCCGGGCCCCTGGGGCGGGAGGAAACACCATATATTTT
-,many,TRBV18,TRBJ1-1,CASSEQSNTEAFF,TGTGCCAGCTCAGAACAGTCTAACACTGAAGCTTTCTTT
-,many,TRBV9,TRBJ2-3,CASSSAVVAADTQYF,TGTGCCAGCAGCTCAGCGGTGGTAGCGGCAGATACGCAGTATTTT
TRBD1,many,TRBV4-3,TRBJ1-1,CASRQGTGHTEAFF,TGCGCCAGCAGGCAGGGGACAGGGCACACTGAAGCTTTCTTT
-,many,TRBV5-8,TRBJ2-1,CASSFRLAYNEQFF,TGTGCCAGCAGCTTTCGGCTAGCATACAATGAGCAGTTCTTC
TRBD2,many,TRBV29-1,TRBJ2-1,CSVRPPRAGVFYNEQFF,TGCAGCGTCCGGCCTCCTCGGGCGGGAGTTTTCTACAATGAGCAGTTCTTC
-,many,TRBV29-1,TRBJ1-5,CSVNTGTGNQPQHF,TGCAGCGTTAATACAGGGACGGGCAATCAGCCCCAGCATTTT